Following are 5 T cell receptor beta chains from one sample sequenced in a study of Ad26.COV2.S vaccination and SARS-CoV-2 variants. Profiled with immunoSEQ multiplex PCR; TCRdb holds only in-frame clones, not every one. Here the sample spans hundreds of thousands of clones, approximately 87% being singletons. Treatment indicated: about 20 received Ad26.COV2.S at low or high dose, single or two shots; a few received placebo; per-sample allocation not given. The investigators took samples on day 63 after the first vaccine or placebo injection. The sequenced sample was peripheral blood, obtained in a trial of Ad26.COV2.S vaccine versus placebo. The receptors shown here come from a person between 18 and 60 years old who received the Ad26.COV2.S COVID-19 vaccine or a placebo.

The genes are TRBV2 and TRBJ2-2; D unclear. Trimming left V 4 bases short and J 5 bases short, with 14 bases between. The CDR3 covers 15 residues. CDR1 and CDR2 from the germline V gene are SNHLY and FYNNEI. CDR3 amino acids: CASSARDLQTGELFF. Here the CDR3 DNA reads TGTGCCAGCAGTGCGCGAGATCTACAAACCGGGGAGCTGTTTTTT.

The chain couples TRBV4-3 to TRBJ1-5; unclear D gene. The CDR3 sequence is 15 residues long. Trimming removed 0 bases at V and 7 bases at J, with 13 bases between. CDR1 and CDR2 (germline): LGHNA, YSLEER. The CDR3 coding sequence is TGCGCCAGCAGCCAAGAATGGGGATCCCAACAGCCCCAGCATTTT. Encoded protein: CASSQEWGSQQPQHF.

The V gene is TRBV5-1, the J gene TRBJ2-7, with 8 bases fitting TRBD1. The V and J ends lost 0 bases and 0 bases, in that order; junction bases with no gene match: 2. There are 15 residues in the CDR3. Germline CDR1 is SGHRS and CDR2 is YFSETQ. The CDR3 nucleotides read TGCGCCAGCAGCTTGGGACAGGGGCACTCCTACGAGCAGTACTTC. It translates to CASSLGQGHSYEQYF. The variable domain in full, with the rest retrieved from reference TRBV5-1 and TRBJ2-7, is KAGVTQTPRYLIKTRGQQVTLSCSPISGHRSVSWYQQTPGQGLQFLFEYFSETQRNKGNFPGRFSGRQFSNSRSEMNVSTLELGDSALYLCASSLGQGHSYEQYFGPGTRLTVT.

The count of this clone is one. This chain links TRBV12-3 or TRBV12-4 with TRBJ1-4; possible D gene TRBD1, 6 bases. V lost 5 bases to trimming and J lost 13 bases, with 11 bases between them. The CDR3 is 11 amino acids. The CDR3: CASSLGQSLFF. The CDR3 coding sequence is TGTGCCAGCAGTCTTGGACAGTCACTGTTTTTT.

V and J are TRBV4-2 and TRBJ1-2; D unclear. Trimming removed 0 bases from V and 2 bases from J, with 13 bases in between. Germline CDR1 is LGHNA and CDR2 is YNFKEQ. The CDR3 covers 16 residues. CDR3 in amino acids: CASSQESARANYGYTF. The DNA of the CDR3 is TGTGCCAGCAGCCAAGAATCGGCCAGAGCCAACTATGGCTACACCTTC.